This entry is about one T cell receptor beta chain. What this receptor recognizes is not known. Library preparation was by the immunoSEQ multiplex PCR assay. A mixture of 60 forward primers for TCR Vbeta segments and 13 reverse primers for TCR Jbeta segments was used in the multiplex PCR. The CDR3 region of rearranged TCR beta genes was amplified from genomic DNA with a multiplex PCR assay. Amplified TCR beta libraries were sequenced as 87-base-pair reads on the Illumina HiSeq System. Per the original workflow: A later analysis counted about 80 million unique TCR beta chains across the approximately 700 repertoires, and some 11 million of these chains were shared by at least two donors. To remove PCR and sequencing errors, raw reads were error-corrected and collapsed into unique sequences using a nearest-neighbor algorithm that merged closely related sequences. V, D and J gene segments were assigned by aligning CDR3 sequences to IMGT reference sequences. For a sequence to be retained, a match of at least six nucleotides was required to both a V gene segment and a J gene segment. A rearrangement counted as productive if the CDR3 had no stop codons and remained in frame with V and J, and every other rearrangement counted as non-productive. Following IMGT convention, CDR3 was defined as the stretch from the second conserved V-encoded cysteine to the conserved J-encoded phenylalanine. Sequences without an unambiguous match to a single V gene segment were excluded from the earlier analysis of about 630 of the donors. An earlier analysis of 587 of the donors called V segments functional above 56.7% productive rearrangements and segregating when the between-donor standard deviation exceeded 5%. A statistical classification framework was built to diagnose cytomegalovirus status from the catalog of TCR beta chain sequences. A later analysis assigned V and J genes by comparing TCR nucleotide sequences with IMGT/GENE-DB human TR gene sequences. A later analysis assigned CDR3 sequences and most-parsimonious VDJ recombination scenarios with the TCRdist pipeline. In a later analysis, each TCR beta chain was defined by its CDR3 amino acid sequence together with its V-gene family, and reads without a unique V-gene family were excluded. A later analysis removed 592 highly shared, low-generation-probability nucleotide sequences to deal with suspected cross-contamination and a sequencing artifact. In a later analysis, a clonal expansion index was calculated for each public chain from normalized within-repertoire ranks of inferred template counts. In a later analysis, generation probabilities were computed using a VDJ recombination model fitted to out-of-frame rearrangements, and the results were checked against IGoR. In a later analysis, hypergeometric tests were used to score TCR-TCR, TCR-HLA and TCR-CMV co-occurrence, with a repertoire-size bias correction applied to TCR pairs. A later analysis estimated false discovery rates by permuting HLA or CMV assignments 20 times. In a later analysis, co-occurring TCRs were grouped using DBSCAN, with TCRdist sequence similarity added in when clustering inside HLA-allele-positive subsets. For co-occurrence clustering, repertoires with fewer than 30,000 or more than 120,000 public chains were excluded, along with 4 to 6 repertoires with anomalous nucleotide sharing. TCRdb retrieved this table from immuneACCESS and kept in-frame rearrangements only. Not all clones are present; in checked studies, unresolved V genes account for under half, and no reason is known for the remainder. Clone size and V and J calls were adopted from that table, with D and trimming inferred from the DNA. For this sample, the table gives some 84,000 clones. Of the sample, about 0.5% is held by the ten largest clones.

These data come from a study of cytomegalovirus exposure and HLA in healthy donors (dated by TCRdb to 2016 to 2017). A note on the overall study: According to an earlier analysis of 587 of the donors, about 179 million T cells yielded 117 million unique TCR beta sequences and 250 to 350 Gb of sequence data. About 300 gigabases of sequencing data and around 90 million unique TCR sequences made up an early release that covered roughly 670 HLA-typed donors. Among the roughly 390 genotyped donors, 75% to 90% belonged to the genetic ancestry cluster associated with self-reported Caucasian donors. The study aimed to test whether cataloging public T cell receptors could reveal signatures of past pathogen exposure. The T cell repertoires of some 700 subjects were profiled by immunosequencing and related to cytomegalovirus serostatus. Along with the roughly 700-subject first cohort, a separate validation cohort of about 110 different subjects was used. High-throughput TCR immunosequencing, statistical association of individual TCRs with disease status, and machine learning were combined to predict cytomegalovirus infection status. To study patterns of TCR occurrence, a later analysis re-analyzed previously published TCR beta repertoires from 666 donors and added high-resolution HLA genotyping. Rather than using new phenotypic data, the later analysis identified candidate immune exposures from TCR beta sequences and from how often those sequences occurred across donors. An earlier analysis of approximately 580 of the donors used high-throughput TCR beta sequencing to judge whether each TCR beta V gene segment behaved as functional or pseudogenic. Donor age, sex, ethnicity and CMV serostatus were compiled together with the repertoire data. Genome-wide SNP genotypes for about 55% of the 666 donors were used in a later genetic analysis, which treated that subset as a discovery cohort. Every discovery cohort repertoire had been produced on one sequencing platform. Both class I and class II loci were covered by HLA typing, at four-digit resolution. The number of typed donors differed by locus: 629-630 for A, B, C, DRB1 and DQB1; approximately 520 for DQA1; 606 for DPA1; and about 450 for DPB1. Four to six DR-DQ haplotypes were handled as single units for association and clustering, since linkage in the cohort was strong. Among over 350 genotyped donors of the cohort, an average of approximately 230,000 unique TCR beta nucleotide sequences were sequenced per donor, around 18% of them non-productive. Overall study outcomes, separate from this receptor: At a false discovery rate of 0.05, a later analysis linked 15,000 to 20,000 TCR beta sequences to specific HLA alleles. Across donors, most TCR sequences were observed very rarely, whereas some public TCRs were present in many individuals. In an earlier analysis of 587 of the donors, most TCR beta V segments appeared in productive rearrangements about 87% or about 30% of the time, broadly matching IMGT annotations. In this cohort, only TCR beta chains were sequenced, and detectable features were limited by the absence of alpha or paired-chain data. Compared with equally common non-associated chains, HLA-associated TCR beta chains in a later analysis were more clonally expanded and had lower generation probabilities. According to a later analysis, most CMV-associated TCR beta chains appeared to be HLA-restricted, and the HLA associations seemed to be driven largely by CMV exposure. The authors suggested that the approach could potentially be extended to other disease states and immunological phenotypes. Correlated functional status among segregating V segments might reflect linkage disequilibrium, but an unknown experimental factor could not be ruled out. In a later analysis, several top co-occurrence clusters were reported to appear linked to parvovirus B19, influenza, CMV and Epstein-Barr virus. Some IMGT-functional V segments, including TRBV6-2 and TRBV6-3, could not be told apart with the 87-base-pair reads, so those segments were excluded. The study gave a list of some 150 TCR beta chains associated with cytomegalovirus. Because counts were too low, about 15 rarely observed V segments, including chromosome 9 orphons, were left out of the earlier analysis of 500 to 650 of the donors. The sequencing pipeline was judged likely to have produced a cluster of highly shared sequence variants as a technical artifact. A few of the identified cytomegalovirus-associated TCR beta chains were confirmed in vitro to be specific for cytomegalovirus antigens. A further reported finding was that TCR beta sequences accurately predicted the HLA-A and HLA-B alleles for most subjects in the first cohort. When HLA alleles, especially DR and DQ, strongly co-occurred, attributing TCR associations to individual alleles was difficult. CMV serostatus was the only immune exposure information available for the cohort. In both the original and validation cohorts, the classifier was reported to diagnose cytomegalovirus status with high specificity and sensitivity. In a later analysis, the rate of TCR association differed among HLA loci, with DRB1 alleles having the most associated TCRs and HLA-C alleles having the fewest. In a later genetic analysis, a missense DCLRE1C variant was associated with V-gene and J-gene trimming of TCR beta chains, and the association was replicated in an independent cohort. HLA typing was unavailable for some donors at each locus, so association tests used only the typed subset. According to a later genetic analysis, donors in an Asian-associated ancestry cluster had fewer N-insertions in productive TCRs than the roughly 660-donor mean. The presence/absence analyses assumed that sequencing depth was roughly uniform across donors, and that assumption may not be true.

The V end gives up 0 bases and the J end 2 bases, leaving 4 bases in the junction not matched to a gene. Measured from the cysteine to the phenylalanine, the CDR3 is 16 residues long. Only the CDR3 DNA is retained, 48 bases long and in frame from the first base. CDR1 and CDR2 (LGHNA, YSLEER) derive from the germline V gene. The cohort comprised fewer than 700 healthy bone marrow donors. At the time of sampling, every cohort member was nominally healthy, though immune exposures that went unrecorded were likely present. The donor tested CMV seronegative and was one of the 352 seronegative cohort members. Every donor gave a peripheral blood sample, and the peripheral blood mononuclear cells from that sample were used for TCR beta sequencing. Genomic DNA extraction from the blood cell samples was performed with the Qiagen DNeasy Blood Extraction Kit.

In this chain, TRBV4-3 is recombined with TRBJ2-1; 7 of the junction bases match TRBD2. The clonotype originates from a man aged 50 to 59 in good health and CMV-seronegative. Sequenced: PBMCs. The nucleotide sequence is given as TGCGCCAGCAGCCAAGAGCCGCGGGGGACCTACAATGAGCAGTTCTTC. This yields the protein CASSQEPRGTYNEQFF.